The 28 T cell receptor beta chains below all came from one sample that was sequenced in a study of blood T cell repertoires in COVID-19. Sequenced by immunoSEQ multiplex PCR; TCRdb stores in-frame clones only, minus some. The profile covers 95,000 to 150,000 clones, with 70% to 85% appearing a single time and roughly 4.3% taken by the ten largest. Sequences were obtained from peripheral blood. These receptors all stem from a woman aged 70 to 79 with acute or convalescent COVID-19.

The chain couples TRBV7-8 to TRBJ1-3; TRBD1 matches at 8 bases. Trimming cost V 5 bases and J 3 bases; bases outside gene matches: 6. CDR1 SGHVS and CDR2 FQNEAQ come from the germline V gene. The CDR3 totals 15 residues. The CDR3 nucleotides read TGTGCCAGCAGCCCGCAGGGGGCGCGTGGAAACACCATATATTTT. As protein: CASSPQGARGNTIYF.

This clone was picked up one time. The V call is TRBV7-9, the J call TRBJ1-2; no firm D call. Trimming took 1 base from V and 4 from J, leaving 7 bases between them. In germline, CDR1 is SEHNR, CDR2 FQNEAQ (reference sequence). The CDR3 loop spans 13 amino acids. CDR3 DNA: TGTGCCAGCAGCTTAGACAGCTCCTATGGCTACACCTTC. Translated: CASSLDSSYGYTF.

This rearrangement joins TRBV12-5 to TRBJ1-6, with TRBD1 matching over 10 bases. In germline, CDR1 is LGHNT, CDR2 FRNRAP. CDR3 size: 17 residues. The trim removed 10 bases at V and 11 bases at J, leaving 20 bases unmatched. CDR3 sequence (DNA): TGTGCTATACGACCACGGGACAGGGGTCGTTCGGGGGCACCCCTCCACTTT. Encoded protein: CAIRPRDRGRSGAPLHF.

In its sample, this clone was seen once. The rearrangement joins TRBV7-8 to TRBJ2-3, with D possibly TRBD1 on 6 matching bases. Germline V gives CDR1 SGHVS, CDR2 FQNEAQ. The CDR3 sequence is 13 residues long. With 7 bases removed from V and 5 bases from J, the gap between germline ends came to 13 bases. This CDR3 reads CASNQPGEDTQYF. Here the CDR3 DNA reads TGTGCCAGCAACCAGCCAGGGGAAGATACGCAGTATTTT.

This clone was seen more than once but under ten times. The chain recombines TRBV19 with TRBJ2-1; 7 nucleotides agree with TRBD1. The V segment lost 4 bases and the J segment 8 bases; nucleotides outside the gene matches: 14. This CDR3 has 16 amino acids. CDR1 and CDR2 from the germline V gene are LNHDA and SQIVND (reference sequence). The CDR3, as DNA: TGTGCCAGTAGTAATCCCGGGACAGCCATGGTGGATGAGCAGTTCTTC. It is translated as CASSNPGTAMVDEQFF.

The chain joins TRBV2 to TRBJ2-7; D is uncertain. This CDR3 is 11 amino acids long. CDR1 is SNHLY and CDR2 is FYNNEI in the germline V gene. V lost 1 base and J 12 bases, leaving 10 bases between the germline ends. CDR3 in DNA: TGTGCCAGCAGTGAAGACTTTAGAAGGTACGTC. As protein: CASSEDFRRYV.

This clone was counted a few times. The gene calls are TRBV6-1 and TRBJ1-1; D is possibly TRBD1 (5 bases). The V and J ends lost 3 bases and 1 base respectively, with 9 bases between them. This CDR3 spans 14 amino acids. CDR1 and CDR2 from the germline V gene are MNHNS and SASEGT. The CDR3 DNA is TGTGCCAGCAGTGATAGGGGAGGGAACACTGAAGCTTTCTTT. This sequence encodes CASSDRGGNTEAFF.

The chain links TRBV6-6 to TRBJ1-5; 9 bases map to TRBD1. The CDR3 has 12 residues. The V segment lost 9 bases and the J segment 7 bases; nucleotides outside the gene matches: 4. Germline CDR1 and CDR2: MNHNY and SVGAGI (reference sequence). In DNA form, the CDR3 reads TGTGCCAGTCGGACAGGGGAGCAGCCCCAGCATTTT. It translates to CASRTGEQPQHF.

J is TRBJ1-6 and V is TRBV6-1; D unclear. From germline, CDR1 is MNHNS and CDR2 SASEGT. The CDR3 length is 14 residues. V dropped 1 base and J dropped 10 bases, with 11 bases sitting between them. The CDR3 nucleotides read TGTGCCAGCAGTGAAGTCAATTCCTACTCACCCCTCCACTTT. This sequence encodes CASSEVNSYSPLHF.

This clone was detected once. The V gene is TRBV7-2, the J gene TRBJ1-2; weak D call: TRBD1 (6 bases). The germline V gene encodes CDR1 SGHTA and CDR2 FQGNSA. The CDR3 length is 14 residues. Trimming cost V 7 bases and J 5 bases, with 17 bases left between them. CDR3 loop: CASNIVGGQYGYTF. In nucleotides, the CDR3 is TGTGCCAGCAATATTGTAGGGGGACAATATGGCTACACCTTC.

Only one count was recorded for this clone. The CDR3 bases are TGTGCCAGCAGTGCACCGGGACTAGGTGGGGGAGATACGCAGTATTTT. This sequence encodes CASSAPGLGGGDTQYF. V and J are TRBV2 and TRBJ2-3; 8 bases map to TRBD2. CDR3 length equals 16 residues. The junction had 11 bases not matched to a gene; V was cut back by 4 bases and J by 5 bases. Germline values: CDR1 SNHLY, CDR2 FYNNEI.

The chain employs TRBV3-1 (or the pseudogene TRBV3-2) and TRBJ1-4; 10 bases fit TRBD1. Germline V gives CDR1 LGHDT, CDR2 YNNKEL (reference sequence). The CDR3 loop spans 14 amino acids. V shed 3 bases, J shed 8 bases, and the junction held 3 bases outside the gene matches. CDR3 sequence reads: CASSQPGQGEKLFF. CDR3 DNA: TGTGCCAGCAGCCAGCCGGGACAGGGGGAAAAACTGTTTTTT.

This clone was seen a few times. This chain joins TRBV29-1 and TRBJ2-7; 9 bases line up with TRBD2. The CDR3 contains 14 residues. With 6 bases clipped from V and 3 bases from J, the junction kept 9 bases outside the gene matches. The V gene's germline CDR1 is SQVTM and CDR2 ANQGSEA. The CDR3 DNA follows: TGCAGCGTGGGAAGCGGGGGGCACGGCTACGAGCAGTACTTC. The encoded protein is CSVGSGGHGYEQYF.

J is TRBJ1-4 and V is TRBV4-1, with 7 bases matching TRBD1. CDR1 and CDR2 (germline): MGHRA, YSYEKL. The CDR3 spans 15 residues. The J segment lost 6 bases and the V segment lost 4 bases, leaving 8 bases of the junction unmatched. The CDR3 region has the DNA TGCGCCAGCAGCCGGCCGACAGGGAAGGATGAAAAACTGTTTTTT. Protein sequence: CASSRPTGKDEKLFF.

DNA for the CDR3: TGTGCCAGCAGACAGACATCGAGCAATCAGCCCCAGCATTTT. Its translation is CASRQTSSNQPQHF. This chain uses TRBV7-2 with TRBJ1-5, with D unclear. CDR1 is SGHTA and CDR2 is FQGNSA in the germline V gene. The CDR3 is 14 amino acids. V was pared by 6 bases and J by 1 base, with 10 bases between.

This chain joins TRBV5-1 and TRBJ1-6; 7 nucleotides match TRBD1. Germline V gives CDR1 SGHRS, CDR2 YFSETQ. Unmatched junction bases numbered 10, after V lost 4 bases and J lost 6 bases. The CDR3 covers 16 residues. The CDR3 sequence: CASSPGPGTANSPLHF. The CDR3 bases are TGCGCCAGCAGCCCGGGTCCCGGGACAGCTAATTCACCCCTCCACTTT.

This chain links TRBV7-9 with TRBJ1-2; D unresolved. Germline CDR1 SEHNR, CDR2 FQNEAQ (reference sequence). V was trimmed by 4 bases and J by 8 bases, leaving 17 bases between them. The CDR3 is 14 amino acids. CDR3 bases: TGTGCCAGCAGCTCCGGTTCCGCTCCCTCCGGCTACACCTTC. This sequence encodes CASSSGSAPSGYTF.

This clone was observed at least ten times. The rearrangement joins TRBV7-6 to TRBJ1-5; D may be TRBD1 (5 bases). V lost 4 bases to trimming and J lost 1 base, with 11 bases between them. The CDR3 sequence is 15 residues long. From germline, CDR1 is SGHVS and CDR2 FNYEAQ. The CDR3 coding sequence is TGTGCCAGCAGCTCCTCGGGGGGGAGCAATCAGCCCCAGCATTTT. Its translation: CASSSSGGSNQPQHF. The whole variable domain, remainder taken from reference TRBV7-6 and TRBJ1-5, is GAGVSQSPRYKVTKRGQDVALRCDPISGHVSLYWYRQALGQGPEFLTYFNYEAQQDKSGLPNDRFSAERPEGSISTLTIQRTEQRDSAMYRCASSSSGGSNQPQHFGDGTRLSIL.

This chain connects TRBV27 to TRBJ1-2; perhaps TRBD1 as D (5 bases). CDR1 is MNHEY, CDR2 SMNVEV, per germline (reference sequence). Trimming shortened V by 5 bases and J by 3 bases, and 13 bases separated the two germline ends. The CDR3 covers 14 residues. DNA for the CDR3: TGTGCCAGCAGTGTACACAGGTTTGACTATGGCTACACCTTC. This sequence encodes CASSVHRFDYGYTF.

This sequence joins TRBV6-2 or TRBV6-3 and TRBJ2-2, with D possibly TRBD2 on 5 matching bases. This CDR3 has 15 amino acids. Trimming took off 0 bases at V and 6 bases at J, with 11 bases between the two ends. Germline V CDR1 and CDR2: MNHEY, SVGEGT. The CDR3 protein is CASSYSEVAAGELFF. In nucleotides, the CDR3 is TGTGCCAGCAGTTACTCGGAGGTCGCCGCCGGGGAGCTGTTTTTT.

The chain joins TRBV2 to TRBJ1-6; tentative D call: TRBD1 (5 bases). The V gene lost 2 bases and the J gene lost 10 bases, with 12 bases spanning the gap. Germline CDR1 SNHLY, CDR2 FYNNEI. This CDR3 is 14 amino acids long. The CDR3 coding sequence is TGTGCCAGCAGTGAAAGGCAGGGATACTCACCCCTCCACTTT. It translates to CASSERQGYSPLHF.

The gene calls are TRBV6-5 and TRBJ2-7; D is perhaps TRBD1 (6 bases). CDR1 is MNHEY, CDR2 SVGAGI, per germline. The CDR3 contains 13 residues. V dropped 3 bases and J dropped 3 bases, with 9 bases sitting between them. The CDR3 nucleotides are TGTGCCAGCAGTTATGCCAGGGGCTACGAGCAGTACTTC. Encoded protein: CASSYARGYEQYF.

The chain has TRBV20-1 and TRBJ2-7, with unresolved D. This CDR3 region has 11 residues. CDR1 and CDR2 (germline): DFQATT, SNEGSKA (reference sequence). Trimming took 2 bases from V and 5 from J, leaving 7 bases between them. The DNA of the CDR3 is TGCAGTGCTAGAAGTGGGCACGAGCAGTACTTC. It codes for CSARSGHEQYF.

The chain has TRBV7-2 and TRBJ1-3; 7 nucleotides align to TRBD1. Per the germline V gene, CDR1 is SGHTA and CDR2 is FQGNSA. This CDR3 spans 17 amino acids. V lost 0 bases and J lost 4; bases outside the gene matches: 9. This chain's CDR3 is CASSLATGPGAGNTIYF. CDR3 DNA sequence: TGTGCCAGCAGCTTAGCGACAGGGCCGGGCGCAGGAAACACCATATATTTT.

The J gene is TRBJ1-5, the V gene TRBV6-2 or TRBV6-3; possibly TRBD1 for D (5 bases). This CDR3 comprises 14 residues. The germline V gene encodes CDR1 MNHEY and CDR2 SVGEGT. With 2 bases removed from V and 3 bases from J, the gap between germline ends came to 8 bases. CDR3 sequence: CASSYRGTNQPQHF. The CDR3 coding sequence is TGTGCCAGCAGTTACAGGGGAACCAATCAGCCCCAGCATTTT.

The chain carries TRBV13 and TRBJ2-3, with a tentative D call TRBD2 (5 bases). This CDR3 is 14 amino acids long. Trimming left V 2 bases short and J 5 bases short, with 11 bases between. The V gene's germline CDR1 is PRHDT and CDR2 FYEKMQ (reference sequence). CDR3 sequence reads: CASSLRGFEDTQYF. As DNA, the CDR3 is TGTGCCAGCAGCTTAAGAGGGTTTGAAGATACGCAGTATTTT.

Details on this clone: A read error may account for a junction end that differs from germline. The V call is TRBV6-5, the J call TRBJ1-3; unclear D gene. The germline gives CDR1 MNHEY, CDR2 SVGAGI. There are 15 residues in the CDR3. The DNA of the CDR3 is TGTGCCAGCAGTTACTCTGCCAGGTCAGGAAACGCCATATATTTT. It specifies CASSYSARSGNAIYF.

This clone was picked up one time. The rearrangement joins TRBV10-3 to TRBJ1-4, with 7 bases identical to TRBD1. CDR1 is ENHRY and CDR2 is SYGVKD in the germline V gene. V trimming: 2 bases; J trimming: 0 bases; junction bases outside the gene matches: 9. The CDR3 is 18 amino acids. CDR3: CAISERGEGAATNEKLFF. In DNA, the CDR3 is TGTGCCATCAGTGAGCGGGGAGAGGGGGCGGCAACTAATGAAAAACTGTTTTTT.